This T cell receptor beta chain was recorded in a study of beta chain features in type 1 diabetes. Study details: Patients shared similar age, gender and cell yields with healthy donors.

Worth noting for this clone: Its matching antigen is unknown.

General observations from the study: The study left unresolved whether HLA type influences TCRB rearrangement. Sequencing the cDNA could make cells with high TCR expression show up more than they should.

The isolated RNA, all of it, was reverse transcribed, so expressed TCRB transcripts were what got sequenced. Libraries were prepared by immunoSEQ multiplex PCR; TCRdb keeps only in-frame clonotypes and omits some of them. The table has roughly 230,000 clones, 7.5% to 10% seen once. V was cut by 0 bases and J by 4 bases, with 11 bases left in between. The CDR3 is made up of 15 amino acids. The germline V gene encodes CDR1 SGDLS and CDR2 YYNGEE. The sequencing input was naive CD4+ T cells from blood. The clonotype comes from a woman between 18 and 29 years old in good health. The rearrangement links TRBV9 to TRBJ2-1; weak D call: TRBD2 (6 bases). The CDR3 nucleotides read TGTGCCAGCAGCGTAGTGGGCGGGACGTACAATGAGCAGTTCTTC. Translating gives CASSVVGGTYNEQFF.